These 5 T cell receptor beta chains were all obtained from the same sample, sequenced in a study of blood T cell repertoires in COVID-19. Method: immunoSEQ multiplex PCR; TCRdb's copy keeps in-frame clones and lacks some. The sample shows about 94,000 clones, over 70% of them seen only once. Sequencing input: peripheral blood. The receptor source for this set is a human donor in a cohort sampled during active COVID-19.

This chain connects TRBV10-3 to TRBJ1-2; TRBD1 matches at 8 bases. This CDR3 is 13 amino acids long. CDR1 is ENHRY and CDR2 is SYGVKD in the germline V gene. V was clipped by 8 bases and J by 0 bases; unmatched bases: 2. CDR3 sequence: CAIGTGSNYGYTF. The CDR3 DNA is TGTGCCATCGGGACAGGATCTAACTATGGCTACACCTTC.

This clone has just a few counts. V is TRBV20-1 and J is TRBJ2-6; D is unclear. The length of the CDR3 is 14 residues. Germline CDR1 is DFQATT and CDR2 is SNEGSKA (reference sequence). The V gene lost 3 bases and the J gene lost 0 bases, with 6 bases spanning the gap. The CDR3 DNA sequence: TGCAGTGCTAGTATCGGCTCTGGGGCCAACGTCCTGACTTTC. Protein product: CSASIGSGANVLTF.

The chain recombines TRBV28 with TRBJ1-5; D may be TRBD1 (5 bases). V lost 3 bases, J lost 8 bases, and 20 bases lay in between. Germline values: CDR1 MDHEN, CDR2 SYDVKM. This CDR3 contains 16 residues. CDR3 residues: CASSLIDSVIPEPQHF. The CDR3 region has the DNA TGTGCCAGCAGTTTGATTGACAGTGTTATACCGGAGCCCCAGCATTTT.

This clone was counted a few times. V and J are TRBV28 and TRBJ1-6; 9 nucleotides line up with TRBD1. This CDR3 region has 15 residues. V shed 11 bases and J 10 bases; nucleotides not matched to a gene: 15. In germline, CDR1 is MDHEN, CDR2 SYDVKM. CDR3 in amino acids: CAGQGQGGLGSPLHF. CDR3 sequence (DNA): TGTGCCGGACAGGGGCAGGGGGGACTTGGGTCACCCCTCCACTTT.

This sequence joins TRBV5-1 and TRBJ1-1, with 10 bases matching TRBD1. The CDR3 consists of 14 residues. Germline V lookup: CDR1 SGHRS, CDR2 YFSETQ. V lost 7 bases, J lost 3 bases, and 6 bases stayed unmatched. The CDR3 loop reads CASRRTGGDTEAFF. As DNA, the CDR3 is TGCGCCAGCCGACGGACAGGGGGTGACACTGAAGCTTTCTTT.